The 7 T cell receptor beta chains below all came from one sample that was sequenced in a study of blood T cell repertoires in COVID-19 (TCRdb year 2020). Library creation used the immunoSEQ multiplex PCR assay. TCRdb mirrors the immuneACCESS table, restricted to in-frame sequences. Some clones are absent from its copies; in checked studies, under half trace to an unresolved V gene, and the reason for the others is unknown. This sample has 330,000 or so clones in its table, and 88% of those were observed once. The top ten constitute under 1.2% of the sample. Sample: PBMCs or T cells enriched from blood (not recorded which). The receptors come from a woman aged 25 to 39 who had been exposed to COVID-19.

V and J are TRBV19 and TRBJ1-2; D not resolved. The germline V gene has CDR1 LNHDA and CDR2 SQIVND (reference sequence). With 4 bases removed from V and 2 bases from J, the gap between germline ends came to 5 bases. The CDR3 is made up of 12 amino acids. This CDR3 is CASSTENYGYTF. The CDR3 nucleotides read TGTGCCAGTAGTACCGAGAACTATGGCTACACCTTC. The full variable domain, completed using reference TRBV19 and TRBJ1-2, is DGGITQSPKYLFRKEGQNVTLSCEQNLNHDAMYWYRQDPGQGLRLIYYSQIVNDFQKGDIAEGYSVSREKKESFPLTVTSAQKNPTAFYLCASSTENYGYTFGSGTRLTVV.

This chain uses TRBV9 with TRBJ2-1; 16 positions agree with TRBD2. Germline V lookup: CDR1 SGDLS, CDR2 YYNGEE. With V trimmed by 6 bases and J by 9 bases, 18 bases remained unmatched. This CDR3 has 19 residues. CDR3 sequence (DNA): TGTGCCAGCACCTCAACCGCCTCCGGGACTAGCGGGAGGGCCCGTGAGCAGTTCTTC. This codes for CASTSTASGTSGRAREQFF.

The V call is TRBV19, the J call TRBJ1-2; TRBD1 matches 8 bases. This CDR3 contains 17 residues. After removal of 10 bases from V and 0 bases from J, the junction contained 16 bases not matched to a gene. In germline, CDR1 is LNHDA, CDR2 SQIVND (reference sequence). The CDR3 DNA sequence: TGTGCCACCCAGCCCCTCCCGGGACAGGAAGCTAACTATGGCTACACCTTC. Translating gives CATQPLPGQEANYGYTF.

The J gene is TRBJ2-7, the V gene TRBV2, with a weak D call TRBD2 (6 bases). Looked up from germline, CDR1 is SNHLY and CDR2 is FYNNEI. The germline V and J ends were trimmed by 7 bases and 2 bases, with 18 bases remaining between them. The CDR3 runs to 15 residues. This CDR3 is CASIAPGTLPYEQYF. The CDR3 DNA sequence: TGTGCCAGCATTGCCCCCGGGACTCTCCCCTACGAGCAGTACTTC.

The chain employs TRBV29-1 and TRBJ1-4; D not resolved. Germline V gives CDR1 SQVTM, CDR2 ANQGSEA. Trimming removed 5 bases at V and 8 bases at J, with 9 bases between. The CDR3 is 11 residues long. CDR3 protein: CSVRFREKLFF. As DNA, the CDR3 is TGCAGCGTTCGGTTTCGGGAAAAACTGTTTTTT.

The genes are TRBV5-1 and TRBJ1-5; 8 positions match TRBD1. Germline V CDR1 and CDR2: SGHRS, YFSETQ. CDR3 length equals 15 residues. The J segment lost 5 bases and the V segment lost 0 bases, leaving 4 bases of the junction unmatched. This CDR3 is CASSLDGTGYQPQHF. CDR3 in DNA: TGCGCCAGCAGCTTGGACGGGACAGGTTATCAGCCCCAGCATTTT.

CDR3 coding DNA: TGTGCCAGCACCTTGAGGGTTTCCTACAATGAGCAGTTCTTC. This sequence encodes CASTLRVSYNEQFF. V is TRBV28 and J is TRBJ2-1; D possibly corresponds to TRBD2 (5 bases). Germline-derived CDR1 and CDR2 are MDHEN and SYDVKM. Trimming took off 7 bases at V and 1 base at J, with 11 bases between the two ends. The CDR3 is made up of 14 amino acids.